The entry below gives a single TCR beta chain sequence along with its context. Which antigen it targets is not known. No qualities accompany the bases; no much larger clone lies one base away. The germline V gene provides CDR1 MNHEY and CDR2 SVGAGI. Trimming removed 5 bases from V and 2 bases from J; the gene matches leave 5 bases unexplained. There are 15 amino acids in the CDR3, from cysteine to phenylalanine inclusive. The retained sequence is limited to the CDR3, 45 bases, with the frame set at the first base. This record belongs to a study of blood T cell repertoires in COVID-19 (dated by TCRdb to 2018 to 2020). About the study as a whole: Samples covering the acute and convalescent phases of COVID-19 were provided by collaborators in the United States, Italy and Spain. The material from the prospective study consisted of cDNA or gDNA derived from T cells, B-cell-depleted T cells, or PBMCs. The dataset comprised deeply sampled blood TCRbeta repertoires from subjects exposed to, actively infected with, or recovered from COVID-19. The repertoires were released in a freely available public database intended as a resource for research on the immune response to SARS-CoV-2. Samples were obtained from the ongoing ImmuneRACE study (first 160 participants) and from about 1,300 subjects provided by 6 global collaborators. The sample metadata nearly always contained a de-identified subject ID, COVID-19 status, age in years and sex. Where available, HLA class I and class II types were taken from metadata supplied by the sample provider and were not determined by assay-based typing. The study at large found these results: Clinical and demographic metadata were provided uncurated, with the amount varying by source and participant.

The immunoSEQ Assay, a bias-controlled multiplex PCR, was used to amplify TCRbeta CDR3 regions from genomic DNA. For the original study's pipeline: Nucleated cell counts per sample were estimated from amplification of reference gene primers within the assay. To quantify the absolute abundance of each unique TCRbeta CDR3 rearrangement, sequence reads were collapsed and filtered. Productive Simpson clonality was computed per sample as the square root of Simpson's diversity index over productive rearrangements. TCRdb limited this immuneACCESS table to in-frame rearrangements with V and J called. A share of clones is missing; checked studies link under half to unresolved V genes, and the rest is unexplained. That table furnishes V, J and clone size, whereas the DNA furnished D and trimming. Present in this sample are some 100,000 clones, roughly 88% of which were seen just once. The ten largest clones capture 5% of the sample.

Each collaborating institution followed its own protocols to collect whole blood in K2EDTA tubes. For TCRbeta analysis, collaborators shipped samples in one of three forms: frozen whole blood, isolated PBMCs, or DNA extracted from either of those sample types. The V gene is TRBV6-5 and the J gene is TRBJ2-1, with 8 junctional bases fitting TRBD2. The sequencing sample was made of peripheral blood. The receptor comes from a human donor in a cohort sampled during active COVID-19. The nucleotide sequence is TGTGCCAGCAGTCGGACTAGCCAAGCCTACAATGAGCAGTTCTTC. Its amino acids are CASSRTSQAYNEQFF.